This T cell receptor beta chain was retrieved from a study of T cell responses to AZD1222 COVID-19 vaccine. Overall study findings and caveats: Increases in Spike-specific TCR breadth and depth were seen after two AZD1222 doses. Dominant CD4 TCR responses targeted spike regions 160-218 and 743-854. None of the repertoires were sampled until the peak T cell response had passed. In a largely white British group with more females than males, clonal diversity was possibly underestimated.

Trimming took off 4 bases at V and 7 bases at J, with 7 bases between the two ends. The length of the CDR3 is 12 residues. Germline V gene data show CDR1 as LGHDT and CDR2 as YNNKEL (reference sequence). Here immunoSEQ multiplex PCR was the method, and the copy in TCRdb shows in-frame clones only, minus some. Of 110,000 to 150,000 clones listed, around 94% were seen once; the top ten hold 12%. This clone was detected once. No antigen is known for it. The sequence was obtained from an adult who had recovered from COVID-19. The chain couples TRBV3-1 (or the pseudogene TRBV3-2) to TRBJ2-2; D gene unclear. Material: peripheral blood, obtained after recovery from COVID-19. Here the CDR3 reads CASSPSHGELFF. The CDR3 bases are TGTGCCAGCAGCCCGAGCCACGGGGAGCTGTTTTTT.